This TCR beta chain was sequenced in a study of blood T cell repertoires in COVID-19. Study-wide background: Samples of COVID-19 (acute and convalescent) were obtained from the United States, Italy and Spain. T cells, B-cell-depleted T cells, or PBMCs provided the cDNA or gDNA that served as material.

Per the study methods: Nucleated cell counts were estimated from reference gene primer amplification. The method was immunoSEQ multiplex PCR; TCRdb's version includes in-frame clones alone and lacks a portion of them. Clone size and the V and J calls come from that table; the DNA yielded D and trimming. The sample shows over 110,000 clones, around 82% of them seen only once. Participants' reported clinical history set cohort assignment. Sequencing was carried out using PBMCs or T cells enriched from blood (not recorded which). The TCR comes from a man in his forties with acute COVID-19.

The CDR3 protein is CASSKAPGQGWNGYTF. The DNA for the CDR3 is TGTGCCAGCAGCAAAGCCCCGGGACAGGGTTGGAATGGCTACACCTTC. This chain links TRBV21-1 with TRBJ1-2; TRBD1 is the table's D call, not checked against the DNA. TRBV21-1 represents a pseudogene. The CDR3 totals 16 residues.